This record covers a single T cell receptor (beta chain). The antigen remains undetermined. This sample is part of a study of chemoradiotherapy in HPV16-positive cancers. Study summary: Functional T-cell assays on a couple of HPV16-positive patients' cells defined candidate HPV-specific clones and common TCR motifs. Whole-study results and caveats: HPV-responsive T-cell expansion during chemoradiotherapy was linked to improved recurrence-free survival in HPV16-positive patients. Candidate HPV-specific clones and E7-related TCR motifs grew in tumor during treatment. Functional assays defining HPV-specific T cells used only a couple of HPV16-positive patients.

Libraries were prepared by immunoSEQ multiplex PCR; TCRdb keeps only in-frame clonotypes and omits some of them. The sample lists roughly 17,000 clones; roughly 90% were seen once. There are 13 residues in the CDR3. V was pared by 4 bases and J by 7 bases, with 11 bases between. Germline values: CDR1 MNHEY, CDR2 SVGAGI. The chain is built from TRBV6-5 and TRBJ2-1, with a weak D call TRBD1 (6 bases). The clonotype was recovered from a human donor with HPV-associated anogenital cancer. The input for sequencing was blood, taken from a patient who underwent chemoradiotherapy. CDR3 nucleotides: TGTGCCAGCAGTTTACAGGGTTGGAATGAGCAGTTCTTC. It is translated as CASSLQGWNEQFF.